Listed below are T cell receptor beta chains from one sample, sequenced in a study of T-cell reconstitution after alpha-beta-depleted transplantation in children. MiXCR, run by TCRdb on the PCR reads, gives a single entry per CDR3 protein. Here the sample spans hundreds of thousands of distinct CDR3 sequences, roughly 13% being singletons. This material consisted of PBMCs, mostly from graft donor cells, taken 360 days after TCRalphabeta/CD19-depleted stem cell transplant. These receptors came from a male patient aged 10 to 17 who had a stem cell transplant for acute myeloid leukemia, so the T cells may come from the graft donor. Each CDR3 is given with its conserved first and last residue. A D gene is named only where the DNA matches it firmly. Only part of the rows carry a size: once, few, many, or a class if the clone is expanded.

TGTGCCAGCAGTGCGCACCCTCGGCGGGATGAGCAGTACTTC	CASSAHPRRDEQYF	TRBV28	TRBJ2-7	NA	NA
TGCGCCAGCAGCGCTGGGCCTGCGGGCCCCAGCTCCTACGAGCAGTACTTC	CASSAGPAGPSSYEQYF	TRBV5-1	TRBJ2-7	NA	NA
TGTGCCAGCATTTACGGTCCCTACGAGCAGTACTTC	CASIYGPYEQYF	TRBV6-2/TRBV6-3	TRBJ2-7	NA	NA
TGTGCCAGCAGCCGCGACCCTAGCAATCAGCCCCAGCATTTT	CASSRDPSNQPQHF	TRBV6-1	TRBJ1-5	NA	few
TGTGCCAGCAGTCCCTTCGGGGGCACTGAAGCTTTCTTT	CASSPFGGTEAFF	TRBV6-2/TRBV6-3	TRBJ1-1	NA	few
TGCAGCGTTGAATATTTGACACAAGGCTCCTACGAGCAGTACTTC	CSVEYLTQGSYEQYF	TRBV29-1	TRBJ2-7	NA	many
TGTGCCAGCAGCCGTGTGGCGGAAACCTACGAGCAGTACTTC	CASSRVAETYEQYF	TRBV11-1	TRBJ2-7	NA	NA
TGTGCCAGCAGCTTGCAGATACTTAGCAATCAGCCCCAGCATTTT	CASSLQILSNQPQHF	TRBV5-6	TRBJ1-5	NA	many
TGCGCCAGCAGCCAAGATTGGACAGGGATTGAAGCTTTCTTT	CASSQDWTGIEAFF	TRBV4-3	TRBJ1-1	TRBD1	once
TGCGCCAGCAGCTTGGCTGACATAGGAGCCTACGAGCAGTACTTC	CASSLADIGAYEQYF	TRBV5-1	TRBJ2-7	NA	few
TGTGCCAGCAGCCCCAACAGGGGAGCTTTCTTT	CASSPNRGAFF	TRBV4-2	TRBJ1-1	TRBD1	NA
TGTGCCAGCAGTTTACCCAACAACGCTTACAATGAGCAGTTCTTC	CASSLPNNAYNEQFF	TRBV27	TRBJ2-1	NA	once
TGTGCCAGCAGCGTGGAGGGCCGACAGGGTGGGGCCAACGTCCTGACTTTC	CASSVEGRQGGANVLTF	TRBV9	TRBJ2-6	NA	NA
TGTGCCAGCAGTCCTATGAGACAGGGGACGAACACCGGGGAGCTGTTTTTT	CASSPMRQGTNTGELFF	TRBV28	TRBJ2-2	TRBD1	NA
TGTGCCAGTGGGACTGGGGCCCCCCAGCATTTT	CASGTGAPQHF	TRBV19	TRBJ1-5	NA	few
TGTGCCAGCAGCAAGGGATTAGACAGGGGGTTAAGAGCTTTCTTT	CASSKGLDRGLRAFF	TRBV21-1	TRBJ1-1	NA	many
TGCAGTGCTACGCGTGTCAGCGGGATGTACCAAGAGACCCAGTACTTC	CSATRVSGMYQETQYF	TRBV20-1	TRBJ2-5	TRBD2	few
TGTGCCAGCAGCCGACGGACAGGGGACAATGAGCAGTTCTTC	CASSRRTGDNEQFF	TRBV7-8	TRBJ2-1	TRBD1	NA
TGCGCCAGCAGCTTGGTTTCGCAGGGCGCCGGGGAGCTGTTTTTT	CASSLVSQGAGELFF	TRBV5-1	TRBJ2-2	NA	many
TGCAGCGTTCCGGGACTCAACTCCTACAATGAGCAGTTCTTC	CSVPGLNSYNEQFF	TRBV29-1	TRBJ2-1	NA	many
TGTGCCGGGGACAGGGGGCACGAGCAGTACTTC	CAGDRGHEQYF	TRBV6-1	TRBJ2-7	TRBD1	NA
TGTGCCAGCACCTGCTGGGGGTCTTACGAGCAGTACTTC	CASTCWGSYEQYF	TRBV12-3/TRBV12-4	TRBJ2-7	NA	NA